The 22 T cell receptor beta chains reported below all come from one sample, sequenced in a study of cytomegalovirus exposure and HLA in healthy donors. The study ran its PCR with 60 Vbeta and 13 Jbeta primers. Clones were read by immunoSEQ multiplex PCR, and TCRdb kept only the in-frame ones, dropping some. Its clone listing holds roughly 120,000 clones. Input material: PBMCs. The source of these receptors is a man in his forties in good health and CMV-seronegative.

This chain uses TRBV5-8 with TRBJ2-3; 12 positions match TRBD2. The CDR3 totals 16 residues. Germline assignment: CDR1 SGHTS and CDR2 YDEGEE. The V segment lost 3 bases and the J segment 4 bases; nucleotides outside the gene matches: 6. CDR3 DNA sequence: TGTGCCAGCAGCTCGACTAGCGGGAGTAGCCCAGATACGCAGTATTTT. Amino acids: CASSSTSGSSPDTQYF.

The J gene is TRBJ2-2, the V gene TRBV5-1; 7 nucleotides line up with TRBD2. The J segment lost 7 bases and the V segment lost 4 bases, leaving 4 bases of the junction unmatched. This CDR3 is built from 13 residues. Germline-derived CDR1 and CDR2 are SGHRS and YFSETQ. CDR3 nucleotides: TGCGCCAGCAGCCTCACTAGCGACGGGGAGCTGTTTTTT. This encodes CASSLTSDGELFF.

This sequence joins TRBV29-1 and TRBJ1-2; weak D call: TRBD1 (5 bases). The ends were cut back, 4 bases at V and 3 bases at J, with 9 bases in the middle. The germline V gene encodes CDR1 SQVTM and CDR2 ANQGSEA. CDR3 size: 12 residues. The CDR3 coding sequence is TGCAGCGTTGGTGCGGGGGACTATGGCTACACCTTC. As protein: CSVGAGDYGYTF.

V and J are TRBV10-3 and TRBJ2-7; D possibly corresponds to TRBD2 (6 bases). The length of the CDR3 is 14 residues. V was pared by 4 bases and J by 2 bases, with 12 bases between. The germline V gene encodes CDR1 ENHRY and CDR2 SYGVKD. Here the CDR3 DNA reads TGTGCCATCAGTGCTATGCGGGGTACCTACGAGCAGTACTTC. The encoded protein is CAISAMRGTYEQYF.

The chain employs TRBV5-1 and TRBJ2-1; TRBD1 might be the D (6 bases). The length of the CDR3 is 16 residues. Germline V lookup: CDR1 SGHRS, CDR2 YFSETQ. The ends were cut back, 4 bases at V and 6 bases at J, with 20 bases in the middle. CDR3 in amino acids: CASSLSGQRSGNEQFF. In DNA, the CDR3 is TGCGCCAGCAGCCTATCAGGACAGAGGAGCGGCAATGAGCAGTTCTTC.

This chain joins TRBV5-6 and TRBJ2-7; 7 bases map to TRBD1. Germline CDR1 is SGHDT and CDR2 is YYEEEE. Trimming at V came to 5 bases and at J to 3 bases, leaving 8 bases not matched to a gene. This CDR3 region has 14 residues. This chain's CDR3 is CASRYDSGGYEQYF. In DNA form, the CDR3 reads TGTGCCAGCAGATATGATTCAGGGGGCTACGAGCAGTACTTC.

The CDR3 region has the DNA TGCGCCAGCAGCCAAGGGGGGGGACTAGCGTGGGAGACCCAGTACTTC. It yields the protein CASSQGGGLAWETQYF. The V call is TRBV4-1, the J call TRBJ2-5, with 10 bases fitting TRBD2. CDR1 MGHRA and CDR2 YSYEKL come from the germline V gene. CDR3 size: 16 residues. Unmatched junction bases numbered 7, after V lost 1 base and J lost 5 bases.

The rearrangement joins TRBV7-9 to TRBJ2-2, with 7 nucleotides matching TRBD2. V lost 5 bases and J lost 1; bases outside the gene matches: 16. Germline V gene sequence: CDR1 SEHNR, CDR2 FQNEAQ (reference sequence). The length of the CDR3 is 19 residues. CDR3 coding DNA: TGTGCCAGCAGCCCCGTTGGAACTAGCGCGGATATGAACACCGGGGAGCTGTTTTTT. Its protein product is CASSPVGTSADMNTGELFF.

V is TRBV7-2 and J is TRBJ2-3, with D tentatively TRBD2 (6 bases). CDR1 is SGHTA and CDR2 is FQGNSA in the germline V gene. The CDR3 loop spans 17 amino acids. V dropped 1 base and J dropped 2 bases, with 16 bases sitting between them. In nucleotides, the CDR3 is TGTGCCAGCAGCTTAGGCCCCCAGCGGGCCCTCACAGATACGCAGTATTTT. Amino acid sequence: CASSLGPQRALTDTQYF.

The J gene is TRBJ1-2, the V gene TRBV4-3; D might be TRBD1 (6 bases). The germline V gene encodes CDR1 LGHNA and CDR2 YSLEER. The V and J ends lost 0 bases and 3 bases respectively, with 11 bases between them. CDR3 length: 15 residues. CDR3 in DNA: TGCGCCAGCAGCCAAGATCTGGCAGGGGACTATGGCTACACCTTC. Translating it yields CASSQDLAGDYGYTF.

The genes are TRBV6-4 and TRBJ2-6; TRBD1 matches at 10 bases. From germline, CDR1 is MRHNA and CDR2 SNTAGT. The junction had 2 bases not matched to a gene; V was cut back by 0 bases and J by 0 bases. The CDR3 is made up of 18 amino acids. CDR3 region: CASSDSGQGTSGANVLTF. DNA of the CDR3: TGTGCCAGCAGTGACTCGGGACAGGGGACCTCTGGGGCCAACGTCCTGACTTTC.

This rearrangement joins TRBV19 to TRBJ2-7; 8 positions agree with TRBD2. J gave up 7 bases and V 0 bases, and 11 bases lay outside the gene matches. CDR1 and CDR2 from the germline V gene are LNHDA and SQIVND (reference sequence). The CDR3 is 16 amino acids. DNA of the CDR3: TGTGCCAGTAGTATAGATTTGCGGACTAGCCGGCTGGAGCAGTACTTC. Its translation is CASSIDLRTSRLEQYF. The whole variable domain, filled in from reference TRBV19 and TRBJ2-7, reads DGGITQSPKYLFRKEGQNVTLSCEQNLNHDAMYWYRQDPGQGLRLIYYSQIVNDFQKGDIAEGYSVSREKKESFPLTVTSAQKNPTAFYLCASSIDLRTSRLEQYFGPGTRLTVT.

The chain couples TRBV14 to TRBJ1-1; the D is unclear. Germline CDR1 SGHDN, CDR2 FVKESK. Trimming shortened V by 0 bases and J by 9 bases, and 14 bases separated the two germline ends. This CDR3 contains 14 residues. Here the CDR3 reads CASSQDRSFAQAFF. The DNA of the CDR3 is TGTGCCAGCAGCCAAGATCGAAGTTTCGCGCAAGCTTTCTTT.

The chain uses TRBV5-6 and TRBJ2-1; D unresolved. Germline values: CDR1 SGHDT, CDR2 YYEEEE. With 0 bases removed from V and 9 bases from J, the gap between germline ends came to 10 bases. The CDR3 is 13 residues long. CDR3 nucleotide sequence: TGTGCCAGCAGCTTGGAGGCGGCCAGTGAGCAGTTCTTC. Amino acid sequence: CASSLEAASEQFF.

DNA of the CDR3: TGTGCCTGGTCCCGAATACGGGATACGCAGTATTTT. It codes for CAWSRIRDTQYF. The chain uses TRBV30 and TRBJ2-3; no firm D call. V was trimmed by 5 bases and J by 6 bases, leaving 12 bases between them. This CDR3 spans 12 amino acids. Germline V gene sequence: CDR1 GTSNPN, CDR2 SVGIG (reference sequence). Based on the CDR3 plus reference TRBV30 and TRBJ2-3, the full variable domain is SQTIHQWPATLVQPVGSPLSLECTVEGTSNPNLYWYRQAAGRGLQLLFYSVGIGQISSEVPQNLSASRPQDRQFILSSKKLLLSDSGFYLCAWSRIRDTQYFGPGTRLTVL.

CDR3 sequence reads: CASSQGALASGSYEQYF. The CDR3 coding sequence is TGCGCCAGCAGCCAAGGAGCGTTGGCTAGCGGGAGCTACGAGCAGTACTTC. This chain joins TRBV4-1 and TRBJ2-7; 10 nucleotides line up with TRBD2. The trim removed 1 base at V and 3 bases at J, leaving 9 bases unmatched. The V gene's germline CDR1 is MGHRA and CDR2 YSYEKL. This CDR3 is built from 17 residues.

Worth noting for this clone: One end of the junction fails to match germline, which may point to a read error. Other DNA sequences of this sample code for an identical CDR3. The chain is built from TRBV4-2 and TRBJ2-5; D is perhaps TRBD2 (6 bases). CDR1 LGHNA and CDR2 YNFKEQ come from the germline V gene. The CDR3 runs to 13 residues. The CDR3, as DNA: TGTGCCAGCAGTCGCGGGGCGGAAGAAACCCAGTACTTC. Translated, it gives CASSRGAEETQYF.

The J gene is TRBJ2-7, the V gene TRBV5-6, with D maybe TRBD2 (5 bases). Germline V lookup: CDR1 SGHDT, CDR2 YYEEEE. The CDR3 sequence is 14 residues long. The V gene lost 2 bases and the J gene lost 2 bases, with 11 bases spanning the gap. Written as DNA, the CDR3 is TGTGCCAGCAGCTTTTGGCTAGCCGCCTACGAGCAGTACTTC. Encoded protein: CASSFWLAAYEQYF.

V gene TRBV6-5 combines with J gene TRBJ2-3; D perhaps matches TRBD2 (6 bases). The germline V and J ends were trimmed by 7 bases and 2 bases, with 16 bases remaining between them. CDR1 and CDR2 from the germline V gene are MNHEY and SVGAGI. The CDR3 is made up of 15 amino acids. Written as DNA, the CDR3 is TGTGCCAGCACCGAGAGTGCGGGGAACACAGATACGCAGTATTTT. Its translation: CASTESAGNTDTQYF.

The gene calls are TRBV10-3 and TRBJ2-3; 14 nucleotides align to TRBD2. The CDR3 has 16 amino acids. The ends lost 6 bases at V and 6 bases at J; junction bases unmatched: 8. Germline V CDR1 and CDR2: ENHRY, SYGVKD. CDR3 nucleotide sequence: TGTGCCATCAGCGAAGGGACTAGCGGGAGTTTGGATACGCAGTATTTT. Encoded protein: CAISEGTSGSLDTQYF.

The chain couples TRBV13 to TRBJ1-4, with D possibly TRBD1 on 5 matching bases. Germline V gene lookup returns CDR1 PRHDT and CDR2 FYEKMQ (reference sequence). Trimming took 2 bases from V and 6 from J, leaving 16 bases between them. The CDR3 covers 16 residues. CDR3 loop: CASSLFFGARDEKLFF. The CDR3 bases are TGTGCCAGCAGCTTATTCTTTGGGGCTCGGGATGAAAAACTGTTTTTT. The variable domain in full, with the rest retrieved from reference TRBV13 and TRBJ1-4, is AAGVIQSPRHLIKEKRETATLKCYPIPRHDTVYWYQQGPGQDPQFLISFYEKMQSDKGSIPDRFSAQQFSDYHSELNMSSLELGDSALYFCASSLFFGARDEKLFFGSGTQLSVL.

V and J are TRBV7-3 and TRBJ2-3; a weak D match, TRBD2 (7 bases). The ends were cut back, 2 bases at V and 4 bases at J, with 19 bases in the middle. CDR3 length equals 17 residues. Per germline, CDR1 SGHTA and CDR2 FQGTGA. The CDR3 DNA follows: TGTGCCAGCAGCTTACGTGGGGGCGGGAGTGTCGCAGATACGCAGTATTTT. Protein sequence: CASSLRGGGSVADTQYF.